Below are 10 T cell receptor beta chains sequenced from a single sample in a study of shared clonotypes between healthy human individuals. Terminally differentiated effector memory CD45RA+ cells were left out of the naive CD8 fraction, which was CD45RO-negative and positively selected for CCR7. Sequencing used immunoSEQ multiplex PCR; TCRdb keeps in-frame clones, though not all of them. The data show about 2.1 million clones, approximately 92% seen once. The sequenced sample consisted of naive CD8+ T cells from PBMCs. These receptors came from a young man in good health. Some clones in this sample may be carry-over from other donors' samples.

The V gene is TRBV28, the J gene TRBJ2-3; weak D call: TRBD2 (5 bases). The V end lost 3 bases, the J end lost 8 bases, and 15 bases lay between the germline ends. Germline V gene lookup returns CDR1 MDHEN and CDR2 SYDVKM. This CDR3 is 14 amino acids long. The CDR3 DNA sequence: TGTGCCAGCAGTTTTCAGGCTAGCCCCTCTACGCAGTATTTT. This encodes CASSFQASPSTQYF.

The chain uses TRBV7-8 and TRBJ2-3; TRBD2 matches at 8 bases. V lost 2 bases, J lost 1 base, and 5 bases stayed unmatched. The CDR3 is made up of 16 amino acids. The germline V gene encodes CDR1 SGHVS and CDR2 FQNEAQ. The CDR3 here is CASSLKAGGGTDTQYF. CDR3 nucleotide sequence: TGTGCCAGCAGCTTAAAGGCGGGAGGAGGCACAGATACGCAGTATTTT. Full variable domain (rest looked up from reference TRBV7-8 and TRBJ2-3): GAGVSQSPRYKVAKRGQDVALRCDPISGHVSLFWYQQALGQGPEFLTYFQNEAQLDKSGLPSDRFFAERPEGSVSTLKIQRTQQEDSAVYLCASSLKAGGGTDTQYFGPGTRLTVL.

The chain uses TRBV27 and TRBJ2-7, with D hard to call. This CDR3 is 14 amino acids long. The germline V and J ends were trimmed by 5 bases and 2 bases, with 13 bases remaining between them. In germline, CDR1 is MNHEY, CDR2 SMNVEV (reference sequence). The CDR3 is CASSLRFFPYEQYF. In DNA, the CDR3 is TGTGCCAGCAGTCTCAGGTTTTTCCCCTACGAGCAGTACTTC.

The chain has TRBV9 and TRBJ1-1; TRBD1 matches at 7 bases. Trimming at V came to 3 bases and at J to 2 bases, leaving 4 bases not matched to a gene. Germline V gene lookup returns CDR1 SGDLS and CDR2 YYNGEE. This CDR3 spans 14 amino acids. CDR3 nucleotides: TGTGCCAGCAGCGCCCGGGACAGCAACACTGAAGCTTTCTTT. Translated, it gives CASSARDSNTEAFF.

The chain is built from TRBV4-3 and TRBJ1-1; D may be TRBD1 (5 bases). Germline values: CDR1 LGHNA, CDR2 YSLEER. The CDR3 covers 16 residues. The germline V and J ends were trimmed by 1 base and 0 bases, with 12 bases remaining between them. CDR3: CASSQGGRGMNTEAFF. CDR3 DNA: TGCGCCAGCAGCCAAGGGGGAAGGGGTATGAACACTGAAGCTTTCTTT.

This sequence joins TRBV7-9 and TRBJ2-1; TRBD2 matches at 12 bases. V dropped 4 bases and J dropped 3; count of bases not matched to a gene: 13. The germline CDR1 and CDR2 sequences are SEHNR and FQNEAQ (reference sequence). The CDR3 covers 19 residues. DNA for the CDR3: TGTGCCAGCAGCTCTCTGCGGACTAGCGGGACCAGGGACTACAATGAGCAGTTCTTC. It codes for CASSSLRTSGTRDYNEQFF. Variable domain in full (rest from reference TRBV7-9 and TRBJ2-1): DTGVSQNPRHKITKRGQNVTFRCDPISEHNRLYWYRQTLGQGPEFLTYFQNEAQLEKSRLLSDRFSAERPKGSFSTLEIQRTEQGDSAMYLCASSSLRTSGTRDYNEQFFGPGTRLTVL.

The CDR3 DNA is TGTGCCACCAGGGGGGATAGCAATCAGCCCCAGCATTTT. Amino acid sequence: CATRGDSNQPQHF. The rearrangement uses TRBV15 and TRBJ1-5, with a possible D match to TRBD1 (5 bases). The germline V and J ends were trimmed by 6 bases and 0 bases, with 6 bases remaining between them. The CDR3 has 13 residues. CDR1 and CDR2 from the germline V gene are LNHNV and YYDKDF (reference sequence).

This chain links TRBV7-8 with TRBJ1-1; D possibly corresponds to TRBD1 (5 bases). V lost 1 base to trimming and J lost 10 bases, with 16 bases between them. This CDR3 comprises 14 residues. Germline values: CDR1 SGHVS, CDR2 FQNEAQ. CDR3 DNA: TGTGCCAGCAGCTTAGGGCAGGGAGTCGGTGGAGCTTTCTTT. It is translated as CASSLGQGVGGAFF.

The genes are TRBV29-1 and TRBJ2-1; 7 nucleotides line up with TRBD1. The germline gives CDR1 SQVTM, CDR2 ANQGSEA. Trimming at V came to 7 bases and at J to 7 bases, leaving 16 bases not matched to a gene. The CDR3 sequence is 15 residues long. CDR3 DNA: TGCAGCGCCCAGGGGGTAGCTTGGCAAGGGAATGAGCAGTTCTTC. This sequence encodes CSAQGVAWQGNEQFF.

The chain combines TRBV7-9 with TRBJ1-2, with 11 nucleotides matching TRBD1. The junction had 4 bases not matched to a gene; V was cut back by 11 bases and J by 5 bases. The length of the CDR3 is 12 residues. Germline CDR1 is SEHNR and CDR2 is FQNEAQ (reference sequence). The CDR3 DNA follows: TGTGCCTCCGGGACAGGGGGATATGGCTACACCTTC. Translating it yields CASGTGGYGYTF.